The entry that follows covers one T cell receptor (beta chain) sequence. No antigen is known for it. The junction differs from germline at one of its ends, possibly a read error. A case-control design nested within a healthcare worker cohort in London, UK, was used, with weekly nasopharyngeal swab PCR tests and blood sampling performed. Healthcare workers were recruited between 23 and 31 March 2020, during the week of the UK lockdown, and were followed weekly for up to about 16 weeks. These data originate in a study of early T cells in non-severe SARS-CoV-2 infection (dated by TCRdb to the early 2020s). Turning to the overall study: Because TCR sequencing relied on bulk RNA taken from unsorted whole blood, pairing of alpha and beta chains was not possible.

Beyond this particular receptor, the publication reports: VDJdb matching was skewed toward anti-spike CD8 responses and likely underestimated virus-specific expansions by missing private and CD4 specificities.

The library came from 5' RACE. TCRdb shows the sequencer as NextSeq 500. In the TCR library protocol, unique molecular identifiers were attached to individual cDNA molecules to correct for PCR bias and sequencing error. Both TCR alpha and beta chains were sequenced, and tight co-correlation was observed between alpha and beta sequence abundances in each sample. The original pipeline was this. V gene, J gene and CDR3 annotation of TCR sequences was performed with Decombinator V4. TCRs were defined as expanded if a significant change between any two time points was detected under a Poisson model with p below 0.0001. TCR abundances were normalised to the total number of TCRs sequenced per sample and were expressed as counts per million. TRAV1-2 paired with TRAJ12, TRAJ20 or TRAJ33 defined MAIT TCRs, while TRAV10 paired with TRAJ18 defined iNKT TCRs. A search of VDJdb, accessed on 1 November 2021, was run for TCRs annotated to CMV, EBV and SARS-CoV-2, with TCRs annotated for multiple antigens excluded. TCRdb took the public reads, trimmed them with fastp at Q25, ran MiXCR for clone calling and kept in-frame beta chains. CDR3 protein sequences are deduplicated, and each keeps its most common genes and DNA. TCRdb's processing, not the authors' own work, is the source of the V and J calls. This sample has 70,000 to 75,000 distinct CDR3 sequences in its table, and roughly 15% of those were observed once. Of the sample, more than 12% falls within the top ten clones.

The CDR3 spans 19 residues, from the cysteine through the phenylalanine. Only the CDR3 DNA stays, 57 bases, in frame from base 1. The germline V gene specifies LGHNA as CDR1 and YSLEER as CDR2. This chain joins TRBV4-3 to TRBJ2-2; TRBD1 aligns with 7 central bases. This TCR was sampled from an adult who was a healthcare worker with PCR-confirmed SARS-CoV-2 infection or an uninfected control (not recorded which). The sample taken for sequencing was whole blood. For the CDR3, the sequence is CASNQGGATGNLDTGELFF. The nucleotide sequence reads TGCGCCAGCAACCAAGGGGGCGCCACAGGGAACTTGGACACCGGGGAGCTGTTTTTT.